This TCR beta chain was observed in a study of T cells in Graves' hyperthyroidism and ophthalmopathy. Points from the study as a whole: For ophthalmopathy, model prediction preceded onset by a median around 7 months. Most thyroid clonotypes with frequency above 0.001 were detected in blood.

Uncontrolled infection, other autoimmune disease, pregnancy or lactation disqualified patients from enrolment. The germline V and J ends were trimmed by 10 bases and 1 base, with 7 bases remaining between them. The CDR3 contains 11 residues. Germline V gives CDR1 MDHEN, CDR2 SYDVKM. This clonotype was recorded many times. The antigen is unknown. The CDR3 regions of TCR beta were amplified from RNA transcripts. The study used the HTBI primer set for a first-round RT-PCR of the TCR CDR3. MiXCR, applied by TCRdb to the multiplex PCR reads, yields one record per CDR3 protein. Among around 190,000 distinct CDR3 sequences listed, less than 20% were seen once.

V gene TRBV28 combines with J gene TRBJ1-1; D gene unclear. The sequenced material came from blood. The sequence came from a woman in her 50s with Graves' hyperthyroidism. CDR3 bases: TGTGCCACCCGCCAGAACACTGAAGCTTTCTTT. Amino acids: CATRQNTEAFF.